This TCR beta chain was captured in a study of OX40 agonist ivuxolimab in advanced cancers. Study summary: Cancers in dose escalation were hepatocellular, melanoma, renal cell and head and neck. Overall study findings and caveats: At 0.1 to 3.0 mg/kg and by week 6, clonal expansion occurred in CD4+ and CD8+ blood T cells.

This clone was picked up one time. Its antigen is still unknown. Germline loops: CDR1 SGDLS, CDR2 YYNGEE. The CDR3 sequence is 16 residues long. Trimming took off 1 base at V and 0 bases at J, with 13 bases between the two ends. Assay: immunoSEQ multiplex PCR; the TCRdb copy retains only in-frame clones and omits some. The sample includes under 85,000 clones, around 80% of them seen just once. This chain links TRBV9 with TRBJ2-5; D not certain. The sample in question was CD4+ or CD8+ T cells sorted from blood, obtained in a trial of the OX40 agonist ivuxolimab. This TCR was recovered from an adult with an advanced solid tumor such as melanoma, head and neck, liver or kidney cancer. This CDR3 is CASSVRVSTYQETQYF. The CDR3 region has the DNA TGTGCCAGCAGCGTAAGGGTCTCTACTTACCAAGAGACCCAGTACTTC.